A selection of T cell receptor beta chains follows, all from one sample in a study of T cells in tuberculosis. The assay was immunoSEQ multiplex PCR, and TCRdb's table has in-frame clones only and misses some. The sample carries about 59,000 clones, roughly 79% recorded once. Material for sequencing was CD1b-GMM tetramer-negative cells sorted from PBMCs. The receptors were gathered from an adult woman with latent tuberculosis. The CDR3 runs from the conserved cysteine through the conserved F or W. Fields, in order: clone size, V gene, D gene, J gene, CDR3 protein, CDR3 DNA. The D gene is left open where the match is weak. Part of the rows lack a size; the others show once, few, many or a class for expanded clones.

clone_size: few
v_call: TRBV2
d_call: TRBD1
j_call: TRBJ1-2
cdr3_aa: CASSYPQGVSNYGYTF
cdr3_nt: TGTGCCAGCAGTTACCCACAGGGGGTCTCTAACTATGGCTACACCTTC

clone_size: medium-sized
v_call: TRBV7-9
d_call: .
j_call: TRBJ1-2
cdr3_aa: CASSLANYGYTF
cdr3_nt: TGTGCCAGCAGCTTGGCAAACTATGGCTACACCTTC

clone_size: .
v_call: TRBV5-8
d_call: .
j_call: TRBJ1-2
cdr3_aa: CASTPKVGRGYGYTF
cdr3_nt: TGTGCCAGCACCCCGAAGGTGGGGCGCGGCTATGGCTACACCTTC

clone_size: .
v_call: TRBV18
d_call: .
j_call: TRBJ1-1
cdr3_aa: CASSPGGIDTEAFF
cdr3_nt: TGTGCCAGCTCACCAGGGGGGATCGACACTGAAGCTTTCTTT

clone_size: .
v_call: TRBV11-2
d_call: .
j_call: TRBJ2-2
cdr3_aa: CASSLAAGELFF
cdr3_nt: TGTGCCAGCAGCTTAGCCGCCGGGGAGCTGTTTTTT

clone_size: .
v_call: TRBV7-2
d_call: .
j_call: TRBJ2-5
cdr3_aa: CASAPGSAGRETQYF
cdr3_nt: TGTGCCAGCGCCCCGGGATCGGCGGGGAGAGAGACCCAGTACTTC

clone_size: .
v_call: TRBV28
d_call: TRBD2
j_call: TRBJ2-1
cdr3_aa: CASSLTGGPNEQFF
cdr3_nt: TGTGCCAGCAGTTTAACGGGAGGGCCCAATGAGCAGTTCTTC

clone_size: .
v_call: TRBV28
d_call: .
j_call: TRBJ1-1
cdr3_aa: CASTSPGRNTEAFF
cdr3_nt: TGTGCCAGCACCAGCCCAGGGCGGAACACTGAAGCTTTCTTT

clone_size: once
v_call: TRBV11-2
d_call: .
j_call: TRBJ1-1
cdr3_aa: CASSLVRGTEAFF
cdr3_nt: TGTGCCAGCAGCTTAGTACGGGGCACTGAAGCTTTCTTT

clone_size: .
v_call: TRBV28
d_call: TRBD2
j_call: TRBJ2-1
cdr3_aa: CASSLVLAGTEQFF
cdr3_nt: TGTGCCAGCAGTTTAGTGTTAGCGGGGACTGAGCAGTTCTTC

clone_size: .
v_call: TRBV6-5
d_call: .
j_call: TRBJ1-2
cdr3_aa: CASTDRSGLGYTF
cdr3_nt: TGTGCCAGCACCGACAGGTCCGGACTTGGCTACACCTTC

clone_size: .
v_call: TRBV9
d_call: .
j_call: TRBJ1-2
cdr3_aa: CASSAQGFNYGYTF
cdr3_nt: TGTGCCAGCAGCGCCCAGGGATTCAACTATGGCTACACCTTC

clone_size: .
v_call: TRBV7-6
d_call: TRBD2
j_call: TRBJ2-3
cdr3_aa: CASSIVATGGTQYF
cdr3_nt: TGTGCCAGCAGCATAGTGGCGACGGGGGGTACGCAGTATTTT

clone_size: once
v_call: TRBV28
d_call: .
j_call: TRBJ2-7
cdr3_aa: CASSPAGGRNYEQYF
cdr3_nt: TGTGCCAGCAGTCCCGCTGGGGGCCGGAATTACGAGCAGTACTTC

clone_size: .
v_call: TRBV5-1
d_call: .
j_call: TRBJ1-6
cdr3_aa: CASSLLLPGSYNSPLHF
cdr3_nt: TGCGCCAGCAGCTTGTTGCTTCCAGGCTCCTATAATTCACCCCTCCACTTT

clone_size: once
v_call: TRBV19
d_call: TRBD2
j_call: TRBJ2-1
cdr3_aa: CASKRREDNEQFF
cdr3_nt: TGTGCCAGTAAACGGCGGGAGGACAATGAGCAGTTCTTC

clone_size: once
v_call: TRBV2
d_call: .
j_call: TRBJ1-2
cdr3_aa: CASSVGSGKGGYTF
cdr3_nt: TGTGCCAGCAGCGTCGGGTCCGGGAAGGGTGGCTACACCTTC

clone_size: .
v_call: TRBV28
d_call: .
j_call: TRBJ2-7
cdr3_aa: CASSLSVSSYEQYF
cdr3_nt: TGTGCCAGCAGTTTATCAGTGTCCTCCTACGAGCAGTACTTC

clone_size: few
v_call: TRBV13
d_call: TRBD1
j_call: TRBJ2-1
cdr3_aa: CASSYRDRALNEQFF
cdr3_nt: TGTGCCAGCAGCTACCGGGACAGGGCACTCAATGAGCAGTTCTTC

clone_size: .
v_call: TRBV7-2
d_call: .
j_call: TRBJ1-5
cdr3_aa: CASSQGRIRNQPQHF
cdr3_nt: TGTGCCAGCAGCCAGGGAAGGATCCGCAATCAGCCCCAGCATTTT

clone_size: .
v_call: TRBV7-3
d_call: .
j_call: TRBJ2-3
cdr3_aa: CASSQTSEGTDTQYF
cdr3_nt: TGTGCCAGCAGCCAAACCAGCGAGGGCACAGATACGCAGTATTTT

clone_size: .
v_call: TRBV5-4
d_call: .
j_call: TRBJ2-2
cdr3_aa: CASSSTRGSTGELFF
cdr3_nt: TGTGCCAGCAGCTCGACTAGAGGTAGCACCGGGGAGCTGTTTTTT